Sequencing of this T cell receptor (beta chain) was carried out in a study of cytomegalovirus exposure and HLA in healthy donors. The CDR3 sequence is 14 residues long. Germline lookup yields CDR1 MGHRA and CDR2 YSYEKL. V lost 0 bases, J lost 12 bases, and 15 bases lay in between. A multiplex PCR was run with 60 Vbeta primers and 13 Jbeta primers. Clones were sequenced by immunoSEQ multiplex PCR, and TCRdb holds only the in-frame ones, with some missing. The table records approximately 110,000 clones, about 81% of them present only once. This clone was recorded once. The receptor was isolated from a woman in her twenties or thirties in good health and CMV-seronegative. V is TRBV4-1 and J is TRBJ2-1; no clear D gene. The sequenced sample consisted of PBMCs. The CDR3 spells CASSQERVGDRQFF. The DNA of the CDR3 is TGCGCCAGCAGCCAAGAAAGAGTTGGAGATCGGCAGTTCTTC.